The 15 T cell receptor beta chains presented below share a single source sample, sequenced in a study of blood T cell repertoires in COVID-19. Repertoires were generated with immunoSEQ multiplex PCR, while TCRdb's copy carries only in-frame clones and drops some. The repertoire holds around 130,000 clones, about 80% seen once, with 10% to 15% in the top ten. Sequencing was performed on peripheral blood. Receptors originate from a woman between 55 and 75 years old with acute or convalescent COVID-19.

This clone was seen just once. The chain has TRBV5-4 and TRBJ1-1; D gene uncertain. V lost 2 bases, J lost 3 bases, and 5 bases lay in between. The CDR3 extends over 12 amino acids. Germline V lookup: CDR1 SGHNT, CDR2 YYREEE (reference sequence). In DNA form, the CDR3 reads TGTGCCAGCAGCTTATTCGACACTGAAGCTTTCTTT. It encodes CASSLFDTEAFF. Looking up the rest from reference TRBV5-4 and TRBJ1-1 gives the full variable domain: ETGVTQSPTHLIKTRGQQVTLRCSSQSGHNTVSWYQQALGQGPQFIFQYYREEENGRGNFPPRFSGLQFPNYSSELNVNALELDDSALYLCASSLFDTEAFFGQGTRLTVV.

The rearrangement joins TRBV10-3 to TRBJ1-1; D gene uncertain. Between the trimmed V and J ends, which lost 7 bases and 0 bases, there was a span of 9 bases. The CDR3 length is 13 residues. Germline V gives CDR1 ENHRY, CDR2 SYGVKD. The CDR3 nucleotides are TGTGCCATCACAACCGAGATGAACACTGAAGCTTTCTTT. Translation gives CAITTEMNTEAFF.

The V and J genes are TRBV7-9 and TRBJ2-6; 7 bases agree with TRBD2. Germline values: CDR1 SEHNR, CDR2 FQNEAQ (reference sequence). The CDR3 has 18 amino acids. V lost 4 bases to trimming and J lost 0 bases; unmatched junction nucleotides: 9. In nucleotides, the CDR3 is TGTGCCAGCAGCTCCCCGCGGGGGAGTTACTCTGGGGCCAACGTCCTGACTTTC. It yields the protein CASSSPRGSYSGANVLTF. Supplemented by reference TRBV7-9 and TRBJ2-6, the full variable domain reads DTGVSQNPRHKITKRGQNVTFRCDPISEHNRLYWYRQTLGQGPEFLTYFQNEAQLEKSRLLSDRFSAERPKGSFSTLEIQRTEQGDSAMYLCASSSPRGSYSGANVLTFGAGSRLTVL.

This sequence joins TRBV5-1 and TRBJ1-2, with D possibly matching TRBD1 (5 bases). V shed 0 bases and J shed 7 bases, with 16 bases lying between them. Germline CDR1 reads SGHRS; CDR2 reads YFSETQ. The CDR3 extends over 15 amino acids. CDR3 sequence reads: CASSLAGGVGSGYTF. The CDR3 DNA is TGCGCCAGCAGCTTGGCCGGAGGGGTCGGGAGTGGCTACACCTTC. Full variable domain (missing parts from reference TRBV5-1 and TRBJ1-2): KAGVTQTPRYLIKTRGQQVTLSCSPISGHRSVSWYQQTPGQGLQFLFEYFSETQRNKGNFPGRFSGRQFSNSRSEMNVSTLELGDSALYLCASSLAGGVGSGYTFGSGTRLTVV.

The V call is TRBV6-7, the J call TRBJ1-4; D is unresolved. TRBV6-7 is an ORF; its function is uncertain. The CDR3 covers 13 residues. The V and J ends lost 8 bases and 7 bases respectively, with 14 bases between them. The CDR3 bases are TGTGCCAGCCAGCCGGGGATTGGTGAAAAACTGTTTTTT. This translates into CASQPGIGEKLFF.

The J gene is TRBJ2-3, the V gene TRBV11-2; D call uncertain. The CDR3 has 14 amino acids. Trimming pared 5 bases from V and 1 base from J, leaving 10 bases between. Germline CDR1 SGHAT, CDR2 FQNNGV. The CDR3 loop is CASSPLRGTDTQYF. The DNA of the CDR3 is TGTGCCAGCAGCCCACTTCGTGGCACAGATACGCAGTATTTT. The complete variable domain, with remaining parts taken from reference TRBV11-2 and TRBJ2-3, reads EAGVAQSPRYKIIEKRQSVAFWCNPISGHATLYWYQQILGQGPKLLIQFQNNGVVDDSQLPKDRFSAERLKGVDSTLKIQPAKLEDSAVYLCASSPLRGTDTQYFGPGTRLTVL.

V and J are TRBV2 and TRBJ1-5, with D perhaps TRBD1 (6 bases). Looked up from germline, CDR1 is SNHLY and CDR2 is FYNNEI. V dropped 6 bases and J dropped 6 bases, with 15 bases sitting between them. The CDR3 consists of 14 residues. The CDR3 DNA reads TGTGCCAGCAGGACAGGTTTGCAACTTCAGCCCCAGCATTTT. It translates to CASRTGLQLQPQHF.

The chain uses TRBV29-1 and TRBJ1-1; D ambiguous. Trimming removed 6 bases at V and 4 bases at J, with 15 bases between. The CDR3 runs to 13 residues. Germline assignment: CDR1 SQVTM and CDR2 ANQGSEA. The CDR3 DNA sequence: TGCAGCGTCGGAAGGGAGGAGTCCACTGAAGCTTTCTTT. Its translation: CSVGREESTEAFF.

The rearrangement uses TRBV9 and TRBJ1-1; 8 bases map to TRBD1. V shed 0 bases, J shed 5 bases, and the junction held 12 bases outside the gene matches. This CDR3 comprises 17 residues. The germline V gene encodes CDR1 SGDLS and CDR2 YYNGEE. The CDR3 reads CASSVGGQGRGITEAFF. CDR3 in DNA: TGTGCCAGCAGCGTAGGCGGACAGGGTCGGGGCATAACTGAAGCTTTCTTT.

V and J are TRBV6-5 and TRBJ1-1; D may be TRBD1 (5 bases). Germline assignment: CDR1 MNHEY and CDR2 SVGAGI. The V gene lost 2 bases and the J gene lost 7 bases, with 11 bases spanning the gap. CDR3 length: 13 amino acids. The CDR3 region is CASSYTGFNEAFF. The DNA for the CDR3 is TGTGCCAGCAGTTACACAGGATTTAATGAAGCTTTCTTT.

The chain combines TRBV3-1 (or the pseudogene TRBV3-2) with TRBJ1-6; 7 bases align to TRBD1. In germline, CDR1 is LGHDT, CDR2 YNNKEL (reference sequence). There are 15 residues in the CDR3. Germline trimming cut 2 bases from V and 4 bases from J; bases unmatched to any gene: 2. The DNA of the CDR3 is TGTGCCAGCAGCCAACCGGGACAGTATAATTCACCCCTCCACTTT. Its translation: CASSQPGQYNSPLHF.

This clone was observed a handful of times. The rearrangement links TRBV5-1 to TRBJ1-4; weak D call: TRBD1 (5 bases). This CDR3 spans 14 amino acids. The germline V gene has CDR1 SGHRS and CDR2 YFSETQ. V shed 2 bases and J shed 2 bases, with 7 bases lying between them. The CDR3 region has the DNA TGCGCCAGCAGCTTTAAGGGGACTAATGAAAAACTGTTTTTT. Residues: CASSFKGTNEKLFF.

The chain links TRBV6-6 to TRBJ2-5, with 12 bases fitting TRBD2. Germline trimming cut 7 bases from V and 2 bases from J; bases unmatched to any gene: 8. The length of the CDR3 is 16 residues. CDR1 and CDR2 (germline): MNHNY, SVGAGI (reference sequence). The CDR3: CASNGETSGGQETQYF. DNA of the CDR3: TGTGCCAGCAACGGGGAGACTAGCGGGGGACAAGAGACCCAGTACTTC.

This clone has only a few counts. This rearrangement joins TRBV4-2 to TRBJ1-5; 7 positions match TRBD1. The CDR3 runs to 17 residues. Germline assignment: CDR1 LGHNA and CDR2 YNFKEQ. Unmatched junction bases numbered 10, after V lost 0 bases and J lost 5 bases. The chain's CDR3 is CASSQDPHRGDDQPQHF. CDR3 DNA: TGTGCCAGCAGCCAAGATCCCCACAGGGGTGACGATCAGCCCCAGCATTTT.

The chain has TRBV27 and TRBJ1-4, with D possibly TRBD1 on 5 matching bases. V was pared by 5 bases and J by 5 bases, with 12 bases between. The CDR3 covers 14 residues. Germline CDR1 and CDR2: MNHEY and SMNVEV (reference sequence). The DNA for the CDR3 is TGTGCCAGCAGTACAGGTGCTGCCAATGAAAAACTGTTTTTT. Translated: CASSTGAANEKLFF.